This T cell receptor beta chain was sequenced during a study of cytotoxic CD8 clonotypes in ibrutinib-treated CLL. Study background: The group held roughly ten relapsed/refractory and around 15 treatment-naive patients, with under 18 IGHV unmutated. Findings and caveats of the study: The clonality rise at ibrutinib response reflected private clonotype expansion. Pretreatment clonality was elevated relative to age-matched healthy donors and paralleled circulating CD8+ T-cell counts.

Deep sequencing aimed at 1 in 200,000 to 1 in 1 million T cells' resolution. Profiled with immunoSEQ multiplex PCR; TCRdb holds only in-frame clones, not every one. The data hold approximately 330,000 clones, with around four fifths observed a single time. This clone was counted only a few times. No antigen is known for it. Other DNA sequences of this sample code for an identical CDR3. V lost 5 bases to trimming and J lost 4 bases, with 6 bases between them. CDR1 GTSNPN and CDR2 SVGIG come from the germline V gene (reference sequence). CDR3 length equals 10 residues. This chain connects TRBV30 to TRBJ2-7, with D unresolved. The sequencing used PBMCs, collected before ibrutinib treatment. The sequence was obtained from a human donor with chronic lymphocytic leukemia. The chain's CDR3 is CAWGDYEQYF. For the CDR3, the DNA is TGTGCCTGGGGGGATTACGAGCAGTACTTC.